Given below is one T cell receptor (beta chain) in context. Loaded into unsorted PBMC replicate PCRs was approximately 300 ng DNA, some 30,000 T cell genomes. The table came from immunoSEQ multiplex PCR; TCRdb's copy has only in-frame clones and leaves some out. Of about 480,000 clones listed, over 75% are singletons. The sample originates from a study of shared clonotypes between healthy human individuals. In germline, CDR1 is MDHEN, CDR2 SYDVKM. V lost 8 bases, J lost 9 bases, and 19 bases lay in between. This CDR3 contains 14 residues. The sample comprised PBMCs. The chain is built from TRBV28 and TRBJ2-2; weak D call: TRBD1 (5 bases). This TCR was recovered from a woman aged 40 to 50 in good health. Some clones in this sample may be carry-over from other donors' samples. The CDR3 loop reads CASYPTRVGRELFF. The DNA for the CDR3 is TGTGCCAGCTACCCTACCAGGGTCGGACGGGAGCTGTTTTTT.